This T cell receptor beta chain was obtained from a study of OX40 agonist ivuxolimab in advanced cancers. Study details: Clinicians treated patients with ivuxolimab, an agonistic anti-OX40 (CD134) antibody. Whole-study findings and limits: Partial responders receiving 0.1-3.0 mg/kg showed among the lowest clonal expansion.

Method: immunoSEQ multiplex PCR; TCRdb's copy keeps in-frame clones and lacks some. The table shows under 95,000 clones, with 70% to 90% occurring only once. About this clone: Its antigen is unknown.

The CDR3 is 13 amino acids. CDR1 MNHEY and CDR2 SVGAGI come from the germline V gene. Trimming at V came to 10 bases and at J to 8 bases, leaving 10 bases not matched to a gene. The rearrangement links TRBV6-5 to TRBJ1-4, with 7 bases identical to TRBD1. The TCR sequence derives from an adult with an advanced solid tumor such as melanoma, head and neck, liver or kidney cancer. Here the sequenced sample was CD4+ or CD8+ T cells sorted from blood, taken in a trial of the OX40 agonist ivuxolimab. In DNA form, the CDR3 reads TGTGCCACCCAGGGGGGAATCGAGGAAAAACTGTTTTTT. It codes for CATQGGIEEKLFF.